These 13 T cell receptor beta chains were sequenced from one sample in a study of OX40 agonist ivuxolimab in advanced cancers. The data were produced by immunoSEQ multiplex PCR, yet TCRdb's version contains in-frame clones alone and is incomplete. The table records 50,000 to 70,000 clones, around 84% of them present only once. Specimen: CD4+ or CD8+ T cells sorted from blood, collected in a trial of the OX40 agonist ivuxolimab. The source is an adult with an advanced solid tumor such as melanoma, head and neck, liver or kidney cancer.

The rearrangement uses TRBV19 and TRBJ1-1; tentative D call: TRBD1 (5 bases). The CDR3 sequence is 13 residues long. V was cut by 6 bases and J by 6 bases, with 14 bases left in between. Germline CDR1 reads LNHDA; CDR2 reads SQIVND (reference sequence). The CDR3 sequence is CASRTELSAEAFF. As DNA, the CDR3 is TGTGCCAGTAGGACAGAGTTAAGCGCTGAAGCTTTCTTT. Combining the CDR3 with reference TRBV19 and TRBJ1-1 gives the whole variable domain DGGITQSPKYLFRKEGQNVTLSCEQNLNHDAMYWYRQDPGQGLRLIYYSQIVNDFQKGDIAEGYSVSREKKESFPLTVTSAQKNPTAFYLCASRTELSAEAFFGQGTRLTVV.

This chain uses TRBV11-1 with TRBJ2-5; 9 nucleotides align to TRBD1. This CDR3 has 17 residues. The V gene end was trimmed by 3 bases and the J gene end by 5 bases; junction bases not matched to a gene: 13. CDR1 and CDR2 from the germline V gene are SGHAT and FQDESV (reference sequence). CDR3 nucleotides: TGTGCCAGCAGCTTCGGCCCGGGACAGGGAGTCGGGGAGACCCAGTACTTC. Translated, it gives CASSFGPGQGVGETQYF.

CDR3 protein: CASSTRRGPAETQYF. For the CDR3, the DNA is TGTGCCAGTAGCACTAGGCGGGGTCCGGCGGAGACCCAGTACTTC. V usage is TRBV19 and J usage is TRBJ2-5; tentative D call: TRBD2 (6 bases). Trimming removed 6 bases at V and 5 bases at J, with 19 bases between. Per germline, CDR1 LNHDA and CDR2 SQIVND (reference sequence). The CDR3 consists of 15 residues.

V usage is TRBV30 and J usage is TRBJ1-4; no definite D call. The V end was cut by 7 bases, the J end by 3 bases, with 12 bases between. CDR3 size: 13 residues. Germline V gives CDR1 GTSNPN, CDR2 SVGIG (reference sequence). The chain's CDR3 is CASMPDSNEKLFF. CDR3 bases: TGTGCCTCTATGCCGGATTCTAATGAAAAACTGTTTTTT.

The chain recombines TRBV2 with TRBJ2-4; 8 positions match TRBD1. The CDR3 contains 15 residues. Trimming at V came to 3 bases and at J to 7 bases, leaving 8 bases not matched to a gene. Germline CDR1 and CDR2: SNHLY and FYNNEI. Written as DNA, the CDR3 is TGTGCCAGCAGTGATAGAGGCCAGGGGGCGAACATTCAGTACTTC. Residues: CASSDRGQGANIQYF.

The chain employs TRBV18 and TRBJ2-5, with 10 positions matching TRBD2. Germline CDR1 is KGHSH and CDR2 is LQKENI. V was clipped by 3 bases and J by 3 bases; unmatched bases: 19. The CDR3 has 20 amino acids. CDR3 nucleotides: TGTGCCAGCTCACCGAGCGGTAGCGGGAGGTACCCCAACCCTAAAGAGACCCAGTACTTC. Encoded protein: CASSPSGSGRYPNPKETQYF.

The V and J genes are TRBV28 and TRBJ2-6; the D gene is possibly TRBD1 (5 bases). The length of the CDR3 is 16 residues. V dropped 3 bases and J dropped 1 base, with 10 bases sitting between them. Germline V gene sequence: CDR1 MDHEN, CDR2 SYDVKM. CDR3 in amino acids: CASSLRRTSGANVLTF. In DNA, the CDR3 is TGTGCCAGCAGTTTGCGGCGGACATCTGGGGCCAACGTCCTGACTTTC. The whole variable domain, remainder taken from reference TRBV28 and TRBJ2-6, is DVKVTQSSRYLVKRTGEKVFLECVQDMDHENMFWYRQDPGLGLRLIYFSYDVKMKEKGDIPEGYSVSREKKERFSLILESASTNQTSMYLCASSLRRTSGANVLTFGAGSRLTVL.

This clone has only one observation. The chain recombines TRBV28 with TRBJ2-5; 9 nucleotides match TRBD1. After removal of 6 bases from V and 1 base from J, the junction contained 0 bases not matched to a gene. Germline CDR1 is MDHEN and CDR2 is SYDVKM. CDR3 size: 13 residues. The CDR3 region has the DNA TGTGCCAGCAGACAGGGGGCCCAAGAGACCCAGTACTTC. It yields the protein CASRQGAQETQYF.

The V call is TRBV18, the J call TRBJ1-3; tentatively, D is TRBD1 (5 bases). The CDR3 runs to 15 residues. The V and J ends lost 2 bases and 6 bases respectively, with 14 bases between them. In germline, CDR1 is KGHSH, CDR2 LQKENI. Here the CDR3 reads CASSPLRREANTIYF. The DNA of the CDR3 is TGTGCCAGCTCACCATTGCGCAGGGAGGCAAACACCATATATTTT.

In its sample, this clone was seen a few times. The J gene is TRBJ2-1, the V gene TRBV5-1; 9 nucleotides align to TRBD2. V shed 4 bases, J shed 5 bases, and the junction held 22 bases outside the gene matches. The CDR3 covers 20 residues. Germline values: CDR1 SGHRS, CDR2 YFSETQ. Here the CDR3 reads CASSPPRGSVAGDKHNEQFF. The CDR3 bases are TGCGCCAGCAGCCCGCCAAGGGGGTCAGTAGCGGGGGATAAACACAATGAGCAGTTCTTC.

The V and J genes are TRBV14 and TRBJ1-5, with 7 nucleotides matching TRBD1. The CDR3 runs 16 residues. The trim removed 1 base at V and 4 bases at J, leaving 7 bases unmatched. In germline, CDR1 is SGHDN, CDR2 FVKESK. The CDR3 coding sequence is TGTGCCAGCAGCCAAGGAGGGGGCTTCGGGAATCAGCCCCAGCATTTT. As protein: CASSQGGGFGNQPQHF. Full variable domain (missing parts from reference TRBV14 and TRBJ1-5): EAGVTQFPSHSVIEKGQTVTLRCDPISGHDNLYWYRRVMGKEIKFLLHFVKESKQDESGMPNNRFLAERTGGTYSTLKVQPAELEDSGVYFCASSQGGGFGNQPQHFGDGTRLSIL.

The table lists this clone with a count of one. The chain carries TRBV5-4 and TRBJ1-3; 7 bases line up with TRBD1. Trimming at V came to 6 bases and at J to 4 bases, leaving 7 bases not matched to a gene. From germline, CDR1 is SGHNT and CDR2 YYREEE (reference sequence). This CDR3 spans 14 amino acids. For the CDR3, the DNA is TGTGCCAGCATCCAGACAGGGCACGGAAACACCATATATTTT. Its translation: CASIQTGHGNTIYF.

For this clone: The junction differs from germline at one of its ends, possibly a read error. V and J are TRBV6-1 and TRBJ1-2; D unresolved. The CDR3 loop spans 13 amino acids. Germline V gene sequence: CDR1 MNHNS, CDR2 SASEGT. The CDR3: CASSEDPGVHPIF. In DNA, the CDR3 is TGTGCCAGCAGTGAGGACCCCGGGGTCCACCCCATCTTC.